The text below deals with one T cell receptor (beta chain). A much larger clone differs from this one at a single base, so this may be a read error. These data belong to a study of neurological immune-mediated disorders. This CDR3 contains 12 residues. In germline, CDR1 is DFQATT, CDR2 SNEGSKA (reference sequence). This sample's time point: longitudinal time-point 2. Unsorted libraries came from 2 million PBMCs stored at -80 °C. 5'RACE with 10-nucleotide random UMIs generated the cDNA. TCRdb itself ran the 5' RACE reads through MiXCR, one entry per CDR3 protein. The sample has 70,000 to 95,000 distinct CDR3 sequences; over 10% are singletons.

The sequenced material came from PBMCs. The chain has TRBV20-1 and TRBJ2-7, with TRBD1 matching 8 bases. This clonotype was sampled from a female donor with HTLV-1-associated myelopathy (HAM/TSP). This CDR3 is CGATGGRYEQYF. CDR3 in DNA: TGCGGTGCTACAGGGGGGAGATACGAGCAGTACTTC.